One TCR beta chain is described in this entry. Libraries were prepared by immunoSEQ multiplex PCR; TCRdb keeps only in-frame clonotypes and omits some of them. The repertoire has tens of thousands of clones, 89% of them found once; the top ten carry 7% to 10%. The CDR3 loop spans 14 amino acids. Germline trimming cut 1 base from V and 1 base from J; bases unmatched to any gene: 0. Looked up from germline, CDR1 is SEHNR and CDR2 is FQNEAQ (reference sequence). The entry originates in a study of T cell responses to AZD1222 COVID-19 vaccine. V usage is TRBV7-9 and J usage is TRBJ1-1; 7 positions agree with TRBD1. Specimen: peripheral blood, collected 28 days after the second AZD1222 dose. This TCR was recovered from an adult who received the AZD1222 COVID-19 vaccine. CDR3 sequence (DNA): TGTGCCAGCAGCTTAGGACAGGGGAACACTGAAGCTTTCTTT. It specifies CASSLGQGNTEAFF.